This note documents a single T cell receptor (beta chain) sequence. The specificity of this receptor is unknown. Base qualities are not at hand, and no much larger clone is one base apart. Taken from the germline V gene, the CDR1 and CDR2 loops are SGHNT and YENEEA. The CDR3 runs 17 residues from the cysteine to the phenylalanine. The sequence is cut down to CDR3 DNA, 51 bases in frame from base 1. V is clipped by 5 bases and J by 6 bases, and the sequence between their germline boundaries is 22 bases long. The sample originates from a study of shared clonotypes between healthy human individuals (dated by TCRdb to about 2020). About the study as a whole: The cohort comprised two women and a few men aged 18 to 49 years. For each donor, CD4 naive and CD4 memory were each given three plates, CD8 naive was given two plates, and CD8 memory was given one plate. Blood TCR repertoires of four to six healthy adults were deeply sequenced to estimate repertoire size and the extent of clonotype sharing between individuals. Per donor, leukapheresis produced somewhere between about 0.9 and 9.5 billion PBMCs. Libraries were prepared and TCR repertoires were sequenced by different laboratories using diverse techniques, in order to increase sequencing depth and limit assay-specific biases.

TCR CDR3 regions were amplified from genomic DNA by multiplex PCR using the deep immunoSEQ assay. Extracted genomic DNA from each cell subset was distributed evenly across all wells of several immunoSEQ 96-well plates, and each plate was treated as a replicate. Each replicate PCR for sorted subsets received about 0.2 ug genomic DNA, equal to roughly 30,000 T cell genomes. Purified libraries were quantified with a Qubit 3.0 fluorometer, sized on a Bioanalyzer 2100, and re-quantified with the KAPA Library Quantification kit. A separate single-read 150-cycle Illumina NextSeq 550 flow cell was used to sequence each immunoSEQ 96-well plate. Processing in the source paper ran as follows. Because the immunoSEQ output held only junctional sequences and lacked quality scores, the filtering could not match the filtering applied to full-length reads. To assign V/J genes and CDR3, sequences were annotated against IMGT germline references using PyIR, a Python wrapper for IgBLAST v1.9. Reads were filtered out if the reads had weak V/J assignments (E-value above 1e-6), no CDR3, stop codons, out-of-frame junctions, or ambiguous translated residues. V3J clonotypes were defined as sequences sharing the same inferred V gene, J gene, and CDR3 amino acid sequence. To compute the percentage overlap between repertoires, the number of shared unique clonotypes was divided by the size of the smaller repertoire. RTK rarefaction, the Chao1 estimator, and Recon v2.1 estimates of unobserved clonotypes were used to assess repertoire richness. Generation probabilities were computed with OLGA for all TCRbeta clonotypes obtained by the gDNA method from a few donors. As stored in TCRdb, this immuneACCESS dataset retains in-frame rearrangements with V and J assigned. A fraction of the clones does not appear; measured against another copy, unresolved V genes explain less than half of the discrepancy, and the remainder lacks a known reason. V and J calls and clone size follow that table, whereas D and trimming were derived from the DNA. The sample table records roughly 680,000 clones; roughly two thirds of these occur just once. Approximately 1.7% of the sample lies in the top ten.

Study-wide findings and limitations: The small number of donors limited the genetic and exposure-history diversity represented. Even with the large sequencing depth, rarefaction of the sorted-subset datasets indicated that sequencing was incomplete. When a few donors were compared, the shared fraction of clonotypes was roughly 4.8% for naive CD4, about 4% for naive CD8, 2% to 2.5% for memory CD4, and less than 0.45% for memory CD8. Compared with non-shared clonotypes, the clonotypes found in all four sorted-subset donors had higher generation probabilities. Pairwise subsampling indicated that sequencing depth was expected to affect the degree of clonotype sharing among donors. Naive subsets generally had larger estimated clonotype richness than memory subsets did. Only blood was sampled, and tissue TCR repertoires likely differ from those in blood.

Donors were healthy HIV-negative adults with no recently reported acute infections or vaccinations. Every donor was a Caucasian adult residing in Nashville, Tennessee, USA. CD4+ T cells were enriched through magnetic negative selection, after which naive cells were positively selected on CD45RA and the remaining negative fraction served as the memory subset. Blood was obtained by leukapheresis, after which PBMCs were separated by Ficoll-Histopaque density gradient centrifugation and cryopreserved in liquid nitrogen vapor phase. Analytical flow cytometry was used to check the purity and quantity of each magnetically sorted T cell population. Each sorted fraction had its genomic DNA isolated and then quantified by UV absorbance on a Nanodrop 2000c.

The clonotype originates from a woman in her 30s in good health. Specimen: memory CD4+ T cells sorted from blood. What the cell subset or site label conveys for this sample: CD45RA-negative fraction. The chain couples TRBV11-3 to TRBJ2-2, with no confident D gene call. The CDR3 reads CASSIRYSVINSGELFF. The nucleotides read TGTGCCAGCAGCATAAGGTACAGTGTAATTAATTCCGGGGAGCTGTTTTTT. Here the CDR3 is joined to the reference TRBV11-3 and TRBJ2-2 genes, and the full variable domain is: EAGVVQSPRYKIIEKKQPVAFWCNPISGHNTLYWYLQNLGQGPELLIRYENEEAVDDSQLPKDRFSAERLKGVDSTLKIQPAELGDSAVYLCASSIRYSVINSGELFFGEGSRLTVL.